The 24 T cell receptor beta chains below were found in one sample sequenced in a study of blood T cells in healthy people across ages. The use of a sample-barcoded 5' primer and a J-beta primer mix characterized a second PCR of about 7 to 12 cycles. TCRdb processed the 5' RACE reads anew with MiXCR; each CDR3 protein has one entry. The sample shows roughly 550,000 distinct CDR3 sequences, less than 25% of them seen only once. The same data also went into a second study, on T cells of mothers and their children.

Sequencing was done on a sample of blood. The receptor source for this set is a boy between 10 and 17 years old in good health.

The V gene is TRBV4-3, the J gene TRBJ2-5; D remains ambiguous. The CDR3 extends over 16 amino acids. V was clipped by 0 bases and J by 2 bases, with 13 bases between them. Germline V gene lookup returns CDR1 LGHNA and CDR2 YSLEER. CDR3 sequence: CASSQDWLVGQETQYF. CDR3 coding DNA: TGCGCCAGCAGCCAAGATTGGCTAGTGGGACAAGAGACCCAGTACTTC.

This clonotype came up many times. This CDR3 reads CASSDETTDTQYF. CDR3 bases: TGTGCCAGCAGTGACGAGACCACAGATACGCAGTATTTT. This chain uses TRBV25-1 with TRBJ2-3; no definite D call. V lost 3 bases, J lost 2 bases, and 6 bases lay in between. From germline, CDR1 is MGHDK and CDR2 SYGVNS. The CDR3 contains 13 residues.

V and J are TRBV20-1 and TRBJ2-1; 10 bases map to TRBD1. V lost 3 bases to trimming and J lost 8 bases; unmatched junction nucleotides: 4. The CDR3 sequence is 13 residues long. The germline gives CDR1 DFQATT, CDR2 SNEGSKA (reference sequence). Written as DNA, the CDR3 is TGCAGTGCTAGGGACAGGGGGGGGGATGAGCAGTTCTTC. Translated: CSARDRGGDEQFF.

This clonotype has just a few counts. The V and J genes are TRBV24-1 and TRBJ2-4; 7 bases align to TRBD2. Germline loops: CDR1 KGHDR, CDR2 SFDVKD. This CDR3 contains 14 residues. V gave up 4 bases and J gave up 6 bases; unmatched junction bases: 5. CDR3: CATSERGRRNIQYF. CDR3 nucleotide sequence: TGTGCCACCAGTGAGCGGGGGAGGAGAAACATTCAGTACTTC.

This clonotype was counted many times. J is TRBJ2-1 and V is TRBV25-1; D is ambiguous. The V end was cut by 3 bases, the J end by 4 bases, with 7 bases between. CDR1 is MGHDK, CDR2 SYGVNS, per germline. The CDR3 spans 13 residues. CDR3: CASSEVVYNEQFF. The CDR3 bases are TGTGCCAGCAGTGAGGTTGTGTACAATGAGCAGTTCTTC.

The chain employs TRBV19 and TRBJ2-1; no definite D call. The ends were cut back, 8 bases at V and 8 bases at J, with 10 bases in the middle. The CDR3 runs to 11 residues. Per the germline V gene, CDR1 is LNHDA and CDR2 is SQIVND (reference sequence). Here the CDR3 reads CASRVQDEQFF. For the CDR3, the DNA is TGTGCCAGTCGAGTACAAGATGAGCAGTTCTTC.

V usage is TRBV4-1 and J usage is TRBJ1-4, with 11 bases identical to TRBD1. Per the germline V gene, CDR1 is MGHRA and CDR2 is YSYEKL. The V gene end was trimmed by 3 bases and the J gene end by 7 bases; junction bases not matched to a gene: 7. The length of the CDR3 is 16 residues. The CDR3 bases are TGCGCCAGCAGCCATCCGAAGGGACAGGGGGGTGAAAAACTGTTTTTT. Its translation: CASSHPKGQGGEKLFF.

This clonotype has more than one count but fewer than ten. The chain is built from TRBV19 and TRBJ1-5; TRBD1 aligns across 8 bases. Germline V gene data show CDR1 as LNHDA and CDR2 as SQIVND (reference sequence). V was pared by 4 bases and J by 5 bases, with 13 bases of the junction left unmatched. CDR3 size: 17 residues. CDR3 sequence: CASSTQGASGGDQPQHF. The CDR3 region has the DNA TGTGCCAGTAGTACCCAGGGGGCCAGCGGCGGGGATCAGCCCCAGCATTTT.

This clonotype was found once. This chain uses TRBV5-1 with TRBJ2-1; 12 bases match TRBD1. CDR3 length: 15 amino acids. The ends lost 4 bases at V and 8 bases at J; junction bases unmatched: 7. The germline V gene encodes CDR1 SGHRS and CDR2 YFSETQ. CDR3 amino acids: CASSITGTGGDEQFF. In DNA, the CDR3 is TGCGCCAGCAGCATAACCGGGACAGGGGGCGATGAGCAGTTCTTC.

The rearrangement uses TRBV7-9 and TRBJ2-1; D is undetermined. The germline CDR1 and CDR2 sequences are SEHNR and FQNEAQ (reference sequence). V shed 4 bases and J shed 4 bases, with 17 bases lying between them. There are 16 residues in the CDR3. CDR3 coding DNA: TGTGCCAGCAGCTCCTTAACGGGTGGGAATTACAATGAGCAGTTCTTC. Translated, it gives CASSSLTGGNYNEQFF.

This chain connects TRBV25-1 to TRBJ2-5; TRBD1 or TRBD2 may be the D gene (5 bases each). Trimming cost V 6 bases and J 3 bases, with 11 bases left between them. Germline-derived CDR1 and CDR2 are MGHDK and SYGVNS. CDR3 length equals 13 residues. The CDR3 DNA reads as TGTGCCAGCAGAGGGACGGAAGAAGAGACCCAGTACTTC. It is translated as CASRGTEEETQYF.

The CDR3 loop reads CASSLELASQETQYF. CDR3 nucleotide sequence: TGTGCCAGCAGCTTGGAGCTAGCAAGCCAAGAGACCCAGTACTTC. This chain joins TRBV5-5 and TRBJ2-5, with a possible D match to TRBD2 (5 bases). The CDR3 is 15 amino acids. CDR1 SGHKS and CDR2 YYEKEE come from the germline V gene (reference sequence). Trimming cost V 0 bases and J 1 base, with 10 bases left between them.

This clonotype was picked up a small number of times. This chain joins TRBV6-5 and TRBJ2-1, with TRBD1 identical over 9 bases. The J call may be incorrect, as the DNA end agrees better with TRBJ2-7. Germline V gene sequence: CDR1 MNHEY, CDR2 SVGAGI. CDR3 size: 13 residues. The CDR3 here is CASGTGLPYEQYF. In DNA, the CDR3 is TGTGCCAGCGGGACAGGGCTCCCTTACGAGCAGTACTTC.

This sequence joins TRBV20-1 and TRBJ2-7, with D uncertain. Germline-derived CDR1 and CDR2 are DFQATT and SNEGSKA (reference sequence). The CDR3 is made up of 13 amino acids. V lost 0 bases and J lost 1, with 7 bases in between. CDR3 DNA: TGCAGTGCTAGAGATTGGAGTTCCTACGAGCAGTACTTC. Amino acid sequence: CSARDWSSYEQYF.

To note about this clonotype: The germline gene is not matched at one end of the junction; a read error may be the cause. The J gene is TRBJ2-3, the V gene TRBV7-2, with D perhaps given as TRBD1 or TRBD2 (6 bases each). This CDR3 has 17 residues. Germline V gene data show CDR1 as SGHTA and CDR2 as FQGNSA. The CDR3 region is CASSPFGRGGGTDTRYF. CDR3 DNA sequence: TGTGCCAGCAGCCCGTTTGGCAGGGGAGGTGGTACAGATACGCGGTATTTT.

The sample holds a few counts of this clonotype. The rearrangement uses TRBV20-1 and TRBJ2-5, with 11 bases matching TRBD2. The J call may be wrong; the DNA end is better matched by TRBJ2-1. Germline CDR1 is DFQATT and CDR2 is SNEGSKA (reference sequence). CDR3 length equals 15 residues. CDR3 coding DNA: TGCAGTGCTAGACCTCTAGCGGGGGGTTCCGATGAGCAGTTCTTC. It is translated as CSARPLAGGSDEQFF.

V gene TRBV20-1 combines with J gene TRBJ2-7; the D gene could be TRBD1 or TRBD2 (6 bases each). Trimming stripped 6 bases from V and 5 bases from J, with 17 bases between. In germline, CDR1 is DFQATT, CDR2 SNEGSKA (reference sequence). This CDR3 is built from 13 residues. The CDR3 coding sequence is TGCAGTGCGCCTCCAGGGGCGGGAAACGAGCAGTACTTC. Its protein is CSAPPGAGNEQYF.

This clonotype appeared a few times. This rearrangement joins TRBV7-8 to TRBJ1-1; weak D call: TRBD1 (6 bases). In germline, CDR1 is SGHVS, CDR2 FQNEAQ. Trimming pared 1 base from V and 4 bases from J, leaving 16 bases between. The CDR3 is 16 amino acids. The CDR3 DNA reads TGTGCCAGCAGCTTAGTACGGGGGGCGCGAATCACTGAAGCTTTCTTT. This translates into CASSLVRGARITEAFF.

The chain recombines TRBV4-1 with TRBJ2-3; TRBD2 agrees at 14 bases. Germline lookup yields CDR1 MGHRA and CDR2 YSYEKL. J gave up 7 bases and V 6 bases, and 9 bases lay outside the gene matches. This CDR3 spans 16 amino acids. CDR3 DNA: TGCGCCAGCAGTCCTCCGGGACTAGCGGGAGAAAATACGCAGTATTTT. Translated, it gives CASSPPGLAGENTQYF.

The genes are TRBV4-3 and TRBJ2-7; 8 nucleotides agree with TRBD1. The J segment lost 1 base and the V segment lost 0 bases, leaving 8 bases of the junction unmatched. The germline V gene has CDR1 LGHNA and CDR2 YSLEER. The CDR3 runs to 17 residues. The CDR3 reads CASSQEWGDRGSYEQYF. Here the CDR3 DNA reads TGCGCCAGCAGCCAAGAATGGGGAGACAGGGGATCCTACGAGCAGTACTTC.

The CDR3 sequence is CASSFPGPRAGANVLTF. The CDR3 coding sequence is TGTGCCAGCAGTTTTCCGGGACCCCGGGCAGGGGCCAACGTCCTGACTTTC. The V call is TRBV28, the J call TRBJ2-6, with D perhaps TRBD1 or TRBD2 (5 bases each). The CDR3 sequence is 17 residues long. Germline loops: CDR1 MDHEN, CDR2 SYDVKM. The germline V and J ends were trimmed by 3 bases and 4 bases, with 16 bases remaining between them. Looking up the rest from reference TRBV28 and TRBJ2-6 gives the full variable domain: DVKVTQSSRYLVKRTGEKVFLECVQDMDHENMFWYRQDPGLGLRLIYFSYDVKMKEKGDIPEGYSVSREKKERFSLILESASTNQTSMYLCASSFPGPRAGANVLTFGAGSRLTVL.

This clonotype has more than one count but fewer than ten. CDR3 sequence: CASSALSGNEQFF. The CDR3, as DNA: TGTGCCAGCAGTGCACTTAGTGGCAATGAGCAGTTCTTC. This chain connects TRBV2 to TRBJ2-1; D call uncertain. Trimming removed 4 bases from V and 6 bases from J, with 10 bases in between. This CDR3 region has 13 residues. In germline, CDR1 is SNHLY, CDR2 FYNNEI.

This clonotype was counted many times. The V gene is TRBV4-3, the J gene TRBJ1-4; 7 bases align to TRBD1. The CDR3 spans 12 residues. Germline V gene data show CDR1 as LGHNA and CDR2 as YSLEER. V gave up 8 bases and J gave up 5 bases; unmatched junction bases: 2. CDR3 in DNA: TGCGCCAGCCGGGACAGCAATGAAAAACTGTTTTTT. Translating it yields CASRDSNEKLFF.

This clonotype was seen repeatedly, ten times or more. V gene TRBV30 combines with J gene TRBJ2-3, with 10 bases aligning to TRBD1. The ends lost 3 bases at V and 2 bases at J; junction bases unmatched: 5. Germline assignment: CDR1 GTSNPN and CDR2 SVGIG (reference sequence). The length of the CDR3 is 15 residues. Here the CDR3 reads CAWRIGQGDTDTQYF. DNA for the CDR3: TGTGCCTGGAGAATTGGACAGGGGGACACAGATACGCAGTATTTT. The whole variable domain, remainder taken from reference TRBV30 and TRBJ2-3, is SQTIHQWPATLVQPVGSPLSLECTVEGTSNPNLYWYRQAAGRGLQLLFYSVGIGQISSEVPQNLSASRPQDRQFILSSKKLLLSDSGFYLCAWRIGQGDTDTQYFGPGTRLTVL.